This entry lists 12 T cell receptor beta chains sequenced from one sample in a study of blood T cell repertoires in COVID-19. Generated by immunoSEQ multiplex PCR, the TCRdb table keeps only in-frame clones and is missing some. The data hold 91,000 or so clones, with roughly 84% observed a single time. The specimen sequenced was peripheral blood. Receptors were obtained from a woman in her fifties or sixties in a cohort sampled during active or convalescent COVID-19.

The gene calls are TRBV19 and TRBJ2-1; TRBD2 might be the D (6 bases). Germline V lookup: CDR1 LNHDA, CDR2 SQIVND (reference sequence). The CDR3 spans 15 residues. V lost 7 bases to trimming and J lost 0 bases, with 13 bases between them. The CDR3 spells CASTTGASSYNEQFF. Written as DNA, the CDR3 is TGTGCCAGTACCACGGGAGCGAGCTCCTACAATGAGCAGTTCTTC.

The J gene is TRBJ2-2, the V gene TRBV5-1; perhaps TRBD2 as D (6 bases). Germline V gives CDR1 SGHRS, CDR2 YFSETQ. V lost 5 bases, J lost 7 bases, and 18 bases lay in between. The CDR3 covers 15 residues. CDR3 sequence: CASRVTGAPGGELFF. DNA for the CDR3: TGCGCCAGCAGGGTCACGGGAGCCCCGGGCGGGGAGCTGTTTTTT.

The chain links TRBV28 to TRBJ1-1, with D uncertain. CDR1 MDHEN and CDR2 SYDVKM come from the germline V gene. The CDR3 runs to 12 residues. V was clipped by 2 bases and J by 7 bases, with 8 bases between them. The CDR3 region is CASSLTNGEAFF. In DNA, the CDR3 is TGTGCCAGCAGTTTAACGAACGGTGAAGCTTTCTTT.

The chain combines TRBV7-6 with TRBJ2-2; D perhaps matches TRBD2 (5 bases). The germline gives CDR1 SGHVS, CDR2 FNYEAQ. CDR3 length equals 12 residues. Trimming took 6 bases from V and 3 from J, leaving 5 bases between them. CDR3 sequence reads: CASRRDTGELFF. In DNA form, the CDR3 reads TGTGCCAGCAGGCGGGACACCGGGGAGCTGTTTTTT.

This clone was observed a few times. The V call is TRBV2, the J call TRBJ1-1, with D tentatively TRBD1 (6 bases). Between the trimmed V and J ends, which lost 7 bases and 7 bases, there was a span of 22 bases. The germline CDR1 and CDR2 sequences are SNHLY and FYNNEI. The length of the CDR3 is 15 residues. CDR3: CASKKPGTTSVEAFF. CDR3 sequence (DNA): TGTGCCAGCAAGAAGCCCGGGACAACCAGTGTTGAAGCTTTCTTT.

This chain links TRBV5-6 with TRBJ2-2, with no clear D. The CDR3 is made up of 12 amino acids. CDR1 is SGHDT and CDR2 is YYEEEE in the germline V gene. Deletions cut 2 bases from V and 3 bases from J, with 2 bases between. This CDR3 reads CASSFDTGELFF. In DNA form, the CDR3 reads TGTGCCAGCAGCTTCGACACCGGGGAGCTGTTTTTT.

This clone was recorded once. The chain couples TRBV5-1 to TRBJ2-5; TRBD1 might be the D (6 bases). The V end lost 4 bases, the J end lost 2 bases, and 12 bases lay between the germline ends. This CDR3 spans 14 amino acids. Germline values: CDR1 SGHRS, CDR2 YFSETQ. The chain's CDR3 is CASSKDSFQETQYF. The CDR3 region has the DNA TGCGCCAGCAGCAAGGACAGCTTTCAAGAGACCCAGTACTTC.

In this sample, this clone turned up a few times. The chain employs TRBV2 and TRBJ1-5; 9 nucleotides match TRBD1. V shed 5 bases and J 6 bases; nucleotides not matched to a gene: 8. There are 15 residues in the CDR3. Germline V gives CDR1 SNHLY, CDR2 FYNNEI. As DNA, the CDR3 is TGTGCCAGCAGTCCGACAGGGGGACAAGCTCAGCCCCAGCATTTT. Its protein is CASSPTGGQAQPQHF. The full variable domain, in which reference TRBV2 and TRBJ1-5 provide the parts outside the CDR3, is EPEVTQTPSHQVTQMGQEVILRCVPISNHLYFYWYRQILGQKVEFLVSFYNNEISEKSEIFDDQFSVERPDGSNFTLKIRSTKLEDSAMYFCASSPTGGQAQPQHFGDGTRLSIL.

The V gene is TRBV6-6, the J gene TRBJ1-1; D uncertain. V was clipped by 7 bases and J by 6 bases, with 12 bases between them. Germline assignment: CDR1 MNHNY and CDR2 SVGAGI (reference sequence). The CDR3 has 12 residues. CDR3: CASISIVAEAFF. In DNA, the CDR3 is TGTGCCAGCATCAGTATCGTCGCTGAAGCTTTCTTT.

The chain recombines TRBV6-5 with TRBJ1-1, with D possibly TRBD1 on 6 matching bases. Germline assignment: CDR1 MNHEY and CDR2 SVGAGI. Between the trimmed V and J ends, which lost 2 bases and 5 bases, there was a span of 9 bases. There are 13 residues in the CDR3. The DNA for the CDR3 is TGTGCCAGCAGTTACGGGGGCACGACTGAAGCTTTCTTT. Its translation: CASSYGGTTEAFF.

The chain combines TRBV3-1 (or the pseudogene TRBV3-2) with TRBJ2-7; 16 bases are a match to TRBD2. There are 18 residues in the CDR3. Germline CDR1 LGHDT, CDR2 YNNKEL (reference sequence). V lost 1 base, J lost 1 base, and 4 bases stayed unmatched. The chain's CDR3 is CASSQAGLAGGYSYEQYF. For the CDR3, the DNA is TGTGCCAGCAGCCAAGCGGGACTAGCGGGGGGGTATTCCTACGAGCAGTACTTC.

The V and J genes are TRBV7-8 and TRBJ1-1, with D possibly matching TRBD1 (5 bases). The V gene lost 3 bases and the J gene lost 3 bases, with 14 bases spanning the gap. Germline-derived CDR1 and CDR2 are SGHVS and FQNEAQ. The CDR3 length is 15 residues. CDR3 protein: CASSFSGGRHTEAFF. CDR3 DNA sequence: TGTGCCAGCAGCTTTTCCGGGGGGAGGCACACTGAAGCTTTCTTT.